This entry lists 8 T cell receptor beta chains sequenced from one sample in a study of T-cell memory formation after mild COVID-19. TCRdb reprocessed the 5' RACE reads with MiXCR, giving one entry per CDR3 protein. Here the sample spans over 500,000 distinct CDR3 sequences, roughly 17% being singletons. Sequencing input: PBMCs or a T cell subset sorted from them (not recorded which). These receptors came from an adult woman who had mild COVID-19 (a few samples of this study predate the infection). Cell type and time point are not known.

This clonotype was counted a few times. This chain joins TRBV20-1 and TRBJ2-1; no definite D call. V was pared by 3 bases and J by 0 bases, with 6 bases between. The CDR3 contains 13 residues. Germline assignment: CDR1 DFQATT and CDR2 SNEGSKA (reference sequence). In DNA, the CDR3 is TGCAGTGCTAGCGTAAGCTCCTACAATGAGCAGTTCTTC. It translates to CSASVSSYNEQFF.

Only a few counts were recorded for this clonotype. The chain combines TRBV14 with TRBJ2-3; D is undetermined. Germline V lookup: CDR1 SGHDN, CDR2 FVKESK. V was cut by 4 bases and J by 0 bases, with 11 bases left in between. The CDR3 runs 15 residues. CDR3 residues: CASSRTPSSTDTQYF. The CDR3 DNA reads as TGTGCCAGCAGCCGAACTCCCTCTAGCACAGATACGCAGTATTTT.

The V gene is TRBV6-2 or TRBV6-3, the J gene TRBJ2-6; D perhaps matches TRBD1 (6 bases). The germline gives CDR1 MNHEY, CDR2 SVGEGT. The CDR3 runs 19 residues. The V end was cut by 5 bases, the J end by 0 bases, with 20 bases between. CDR3: CASSPRYRQAFSGANVLTF. The CDR3 nucleotides are TGTGCCAGCAGTCCACGGTACCGACAGGCTTTCTCTGGGGCCAACGTCCTGACTTTC.

The chain recombines TRBV4-3 with TRBJ2-6, with TRBD2 as a possible D gene (5 bases). V was pared by 1 base and J by 6 bases, with 16 bases between. Per the germline V gene, CDR1 is LGHNA and CDR2 is YSLEER. This CDR3 is 17 amino acids long. The DNA of the CDR3 is TGCGCCAGCAGCCAAGGGCCGGGCGGGTTTGAGGCCAACGTCCTGACTTTC. As protein: CASSQGPGGFEANVLTF.

The chain recombines TRBV5-1 with TRBJ2-1; D is tentatively TRBD1 or TRBD2 (5 bases each). Trimming cost V 0 bases and J 3 bases, with 10 bases left between them. Germline-derived CDR1 and CDR2 are SGHRS and YFSETQ. There are 15 residues in the CDR3. The DNA for the CDR3 is TGCGCCAGCAGCTTGGCACGGGACGGCTACAATGAGCAGTTCTTC. Protein product: CASSLARDGYNEQFF.

The CDR3 nucleotides are TGCAGCGTTTCACAGGGGAACTACGAGCAGTACTTC. As protein: CSVSQGNYEQYF. This rearrangement joins TRBV29-1 to TRBJ2-7, with 7 bases lining up with TRBD1. This CDR3 is 12 amino acids long. J lost 3 bases, V lost 5 bases, and 4 bases had no gene match. Germline V gives CDR1 SQVTM, CDR2 ANQGSEA.

The CDR3 here is CASQEADTQYF. CDR3 in DNA: TGTGCCAGCCAAGAGGCAGATACGCAGTATTTT. This chain links TRBV6-5 with TRBJ2-3; D not resolved. Germline-derived CDR1 and CDR2 are MNHEY and SVGAGI. V was shortened by 8 bases and J by 4 bases, with 7 bases between the two germline ends. This CDR3 has 11 residues.

This chain joins TRBV24-1 and TRBJ2-6; D is uncertain. V lost 4 bases and J 0 bases, leaving 9 bases between the germline ends. Germline V gene lookup returns CDR1 KGHDR and CDR2 SFDVKD. This CDR3 region has 16 residues. CDR3 DNA sequence: TGTGCCACCAGTGACCCCGACGGCTCTGGGGCCAACGTCCTGACTTTC. It is translated as CATSDPDGSGANVLTF.